A single sample gave rise to the 13 T cell receptor beta chains below, sequenced in a study of blood T cell repertoires in COVID-19. Profiling relied on immunoSEQ multiplex PCR, and the TCRdb table lists in-frame clones only, not all of them. This sample yields about 130,000 clones, of which approximately 86% are seen a single time; approximately 10% belongs to the top ten. The sample consisted of peripheral blood. The origin of the receptors is a woman between 65 and 79 years old with COVID-19, enrolled during active disease.

This clone has only one observation. V is TRBV19 and J is TRBJ2-1; D is uncertain. V dropped 8 bases and J dropped 0 bases, with 8 bases sitting between them. In germline, CDR1 is LNHDA, CDR2 SQIVND (reference sequence). The CDR3 runs 13 residues. CDR3 in amino acids: CASYSSSYNEQFF. For the CDR3, the DNA is TGTGCCAGTTACTCGAGCTCCTACAATGAGCAGTTCTTC.

The rearrangement uses TRBV19 and TRBJ1-3, with D perhaps TRBD1 (6 bases). CDR3 length: 15 amino acids. The germline V gene has CDR1 LNHDA and CDR2 SQIVND (reference sequence). V was shortened by 9 bases and J by 1 base, with 16 bases between the two germline ends. CDR3 sequence: CASLGGRLSGNTIYF. The CDR3 DNA is TGTGCCAGCCTCGGGGGGCGTCTTTCTGGAAACACCATATATTTT.

A single count supports this clone. The chain uses TRBV6-5 and TRBJ1-2; D gene unclear. The CDR3 runs to 12 residues. Trimming removed 2 bases from V and 2 bases from J, with 3 bases in between. Germline CDR1 and CDR2: MNHEY and SVGAGI. The CDR3, as DNA: TGTGCCAGCAGTTACCGGAACTATGGCTACACCTTC. Amino acids: CASSYRNYGYTF.

In this sample, this clone turned up once. V is TRBV5-8 and J is TRBJ1-1; D possibly corresponds to TRBD1 (5 bases). Trimming shortened V by 0 bases and J by 10 bases, and 10 bases separated the two germline ends. The CDR3 runs 12 residues. Germline V lookup: CDR1 SGHTS, CDR2 YDEGEE. The CDR3 DNA is TGTGCCAGCAGCTTGGAGTGGGGGGTAGCTTTCTTT. This codes for CASSLEWGVAFF.

The chain recombines TRBV18 with TRBJ2-5; possibly TRBD2 for D (5 bases). The CDR3 covers 13 residues. Trimming stripped 4 bases from V and 2 bases from J, with 8 bases between. In germline, CDR1 is KGHSH, CDR2 LQKENI. The CDR3 DNA follows: TGTGCCAGCTCACGAGGGCTTCAAGAGACCCAGTACTTC. Translating it yields CASSRGLQETQYF.

The J gene is TRBJ1-3, the V gene TRBV5-1, with TRBD1 identical over 7 bases. V gave up 0 bases and J gave up 0 bases; unmatched junction bases: 3. Germline values: CDR1 SGHRS, CDR2 YFSETQ. The CDR3 loop spans 16 amino acids. CDR3 loop: CASSLGDSTSGNTIYF. CDR3 sequence (DNA): TGCGCCAGCAGCTTGGGGGACAGTACCTCTGGAAACACCATATATTTT.

The chain recombines TRBV27 with TRBJ2-7; maybe TRBD1 (6 bases). The V gene's germline CDR1 is MNHEY and CDR2 SMNVEV (reference sequence). With 5 bases removed from V and 0 bases from J, the gap between germline ends came to 14 bases. CDR3 size: 15 residues. This CDR3 is CASSLRDTSSYEQYF. CDR3 DNA sequence: TGTGCCAGCAGTCTCCGGGACACAAGCTCCTACGAGCAGTACTTC.

This rearrangement joins TRBV18 to TRBJ1-4; D remains ambiguous. Trimming took off 2 bases at V and 8 bases at J, with 12 bases between the two ends. Germline CDR1 reads KGHSH; CDR2 reads LQKENI. The CDR3 totals 14 residues. The CDR3 DNA follows: TGTGCCAGCTCACCAAGGTCAAGGGAGGAAAAACTGTTTTTT. Its translation is CASSPRSREEKLFF.

This rearrangement joins TRBV25-1 to TRBJ1-1; 10 bases agree with TRBD1. This CDR3 region has 14 residues. Germline V gene sequence: CDR1 MGHDK, CDR2 SYGVNS. V was pared by 7 bases and J by 3 bases, with 5 bases of the junction left unmatched. CDR3 DNA: TGTGCCAGCACCCAGACAGGGGGCTACACTGAAGCTTTCTTT. Its protein is CASTQTGGYTEAFF.

The chain joins TRBV9 to TRBJ2-2; TRBD1 might be the D (5 bases). Trimming stripped 3 bases from V and 6 bases from J, with 9 bases between. Germline CDR1 SGDLS, CDR2 YYNGEE. This CDR3 spans 13 amino acids. This chain's CDR3 is CASSGLGAGELFF. DNA of the CDR3: TGTGCCAGCAGCGGATTAGGGGCCGGGGAGCTGTTTTTT.

The chain links TRBV6-1 to TRBJ1-2, with TRBD1 as a possible D gene (5 bases). The ends were cut back, 3 bases at V and 7 bases at J, with 6 bases in the middle. Germline values: CDR1 MNHNS, CDR2 SASEGT. There are 11 residues in the CDR3. CDR3 residues: CASSDRAGYTF. The CDR3 nucleotides are TGTGCCAGCAGTGACAGGGCTGGCTACACCTTC.

The V call is TRBV30, the J call TRBJ1-2; 7 bases agree with TRBD1. CDR1 is GTSNPN, CDR2 SVGIG, per germline (reference sequence). V shed 3 bases, J shed 5 bases, and the junction held 9 bases outside the gene matches. The CDR3 has 14 amino acids. DNA of the CDR3: TGTGCCTGGAGCATTTCGGGACAGCTTTATGGCTACACCTTC. The encoded protein is CAWSISGQLYGYTF.

V gene TRBV6-6 combines with J gene TRBJ2-7; TRBD1 aligns across 10 bases. The CDR3 extends over 14 amino acids. Germline V gives CDR1 MNHNY, CDR2 SVGAGI (reference sequence). Trimming took 4 bases from V and 5 from J; bases not matched to a gene: 5. The CDR3 is CASSSRTGGDEQYF. CDR3 DNA sequence: TGTGCCAGCAGTTCTCGGACAGGGGGTGACGAGCAGTACTTC.